The source of this T cell receptor beta chain is a study of CD8+ T cells in alopecia areata. TCR sequencing used cDNA made by reverse transcription of extracted RNA. TCRdb's copy holds only in-frame clones and misses some; the assay was immunoSEQ multiplex PCR. Of some 130,000 clones in the sample, roughly 50% were seen once. From germline, CDR1 is MNHEY and CDR2 SVGAGI. The V gene lost 6 bases and the J gene lost 7 bases, with 16 bases spanning the gap. The CDR3 is 15 residues long. The chain couples TRBV6-5 to TRBJ1-6; possible D gene TRBD1, 6 bases. The sample in question was CD8+ T cells sorted from blood, obtained at week 0. This receptor was identified in a human donor with alopecia areata. The CDR3 loop reads CASSDTPGANSPLHF. CDR3 coding DNA: TGTGCCAGCAGCGACACCCCAGGGGCCAATTCACCCCTCCACTTT.